This entry features one TCR beta chain sequence. No antigen is known for it. The CDR3 totals 14 residues. Per the germline V gene, CDR1 is LGHDT and CDR2 is YNNKEL (reference sequence). Between the trimmed V and J ends, which lost 5 bases and 4 bases, there was a span of 12 bases. Each CDR3 protein gets one entry after TCRdb re-called the RACE reads with MiXCR. Among more than 50,000 distinct CDR3 sequences listed, around 7% were seen once. These data come from a study of human T cells and chemical hapten exposure. Notes on the study in general: With patch test score, the counts of PT1 expanded TCRs showed a positive correlation.

The time point was: pre-sensitization, week 0. Treatment of the sample: therapeutic diphenylcyclopropenone sensitization with weekly scalp DPC. V and J are TRBV3-1 and TRBJ1-5; the D gene is possibly TRBD1 (5 bases). The sample consisted of whole blood, taken in connection with sensitization to the hapten diphenylcyclopropenone (DPC). The source is a woman in her thirties with alopecia areata. Some clones in this sample may be carry-over from other donors' samples. CDR3 amino acids: CASSWGTGNQPQHF. DNA of the CDR3: TGTGCCAGCAGCTGGGGGACGGGTAATCAGCCCCAGCATTTT.